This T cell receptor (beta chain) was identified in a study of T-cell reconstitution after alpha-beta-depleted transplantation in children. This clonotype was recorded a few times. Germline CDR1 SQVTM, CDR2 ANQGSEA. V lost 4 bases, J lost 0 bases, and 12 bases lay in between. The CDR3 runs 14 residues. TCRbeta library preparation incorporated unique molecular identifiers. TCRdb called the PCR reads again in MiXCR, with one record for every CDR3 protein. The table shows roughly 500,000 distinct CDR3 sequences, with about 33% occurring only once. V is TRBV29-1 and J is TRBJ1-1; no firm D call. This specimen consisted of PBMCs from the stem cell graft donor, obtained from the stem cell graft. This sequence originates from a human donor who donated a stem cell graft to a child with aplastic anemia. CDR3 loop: CSVVWLSMNTEAFF. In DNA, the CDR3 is TGCAGCGTTGTTTGGCTCTCCATGAACACTGAAGCTTTCTTT.